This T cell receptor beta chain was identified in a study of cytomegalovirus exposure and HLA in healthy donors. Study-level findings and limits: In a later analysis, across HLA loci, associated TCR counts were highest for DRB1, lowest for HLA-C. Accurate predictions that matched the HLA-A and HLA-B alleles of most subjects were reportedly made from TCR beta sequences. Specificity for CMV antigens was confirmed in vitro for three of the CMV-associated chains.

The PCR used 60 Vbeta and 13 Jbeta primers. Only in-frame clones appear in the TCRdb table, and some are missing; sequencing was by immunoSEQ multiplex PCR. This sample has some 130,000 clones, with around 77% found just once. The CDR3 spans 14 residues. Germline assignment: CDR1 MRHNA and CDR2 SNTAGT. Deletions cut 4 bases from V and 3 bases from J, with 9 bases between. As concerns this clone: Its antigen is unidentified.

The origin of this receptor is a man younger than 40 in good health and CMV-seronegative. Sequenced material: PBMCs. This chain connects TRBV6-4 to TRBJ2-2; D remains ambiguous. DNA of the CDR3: TGTGCCAGCAGTGCAGGATCAGACACCGGGGAGCTGTTTTTT. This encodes CASSAGSDTGELFF.